Reported below is one T cell receptor beta chain. Its target is unknown. cDNA carried unique molecular identifiers, and a universal primer site was added by template switching. TCRdb re-analysed the 5' RACE reads in MiXCR, keeping a single row per CDR3 protein. In the table there are 520,000 or so distinct CDR3 sequences, about 20% of which are singletons. This entry belongs to a study of identical twins. Study-wide results and caveats: Researchers reported weaker excess twin sharing in beta out-of-frame sequences. Low generation-probability sequences were in excess among twin-shared out-of-frame alpha sequences.

Trimming cost V 1 base and J 5 bases; bases outside gene matches: 7. Germline V lookup: CDR1 LGHNA, CDR2 YSLEER. The CDR3 has 16 amino acids. The same specimen was also included in a second study, on T cells expressing NK-cell markers.

The rearrangement uses TRBV4-3 and TRBJ2-5; 10 bases agree with TRBD2. The sequence was collected from a young woman in good health. Sequencing was done on a sample of CD4+ T cells sorted from blood. The CDR3 nucleotides are TGCGCCAGCAGCCAAGCCAGCGGGAGGGCCTGGGAGACCCAGTACTTC. Its protein product is CASSQASGRAWETQYF.